This T cell receptor (beta chain) derives from a study of blood T cells in healthy people across ages. Then a second PCR, running roughly 7 to 11 cycles, was carried out with a sample-barcoded 5' primer and a J-beta primer mix. TCRdb passed the 5' RACE reads through MiXCR, listing each CDR3 protein once. The sample includes 2 million or so distinct CDR3 sequences, about 50% seen only once; the top ten take less than 2.5%. The germline gives CDR1 SGHAT, CDR2 FQDESV (reference sequence). The CDR3 is 16 residues long. With 1 base removed from V and 9 bases from J, the gap between germline ends came to 16 bases.

The sequence was collected from a woman in her forties in good health. Sample: blood. V gene TRBV11-1 combines with J gene TRBJ1-6; weak D call: TRBD1 (5 bases). The CDR3 coding sequence is TGTGCCAGCAGCTTAGAGCCGGACACATCGGGTTCACCCCTCCACTTT. Its translation: CASSLEPDTSGSPLHF. The full variable domain, with the rest looked up from reference TRBV11-1 and TRBJ1-6, is EAEVAQSPRYKITEKSQAVAFWCDPISGHATLYWYRQILGQGPELLVQFQDESVVDDSQLPKDRFSAERLKGVDSTLKIQPAELGDSAMYLCASSLEPDTSGSPLHFGNGTRLTVT.